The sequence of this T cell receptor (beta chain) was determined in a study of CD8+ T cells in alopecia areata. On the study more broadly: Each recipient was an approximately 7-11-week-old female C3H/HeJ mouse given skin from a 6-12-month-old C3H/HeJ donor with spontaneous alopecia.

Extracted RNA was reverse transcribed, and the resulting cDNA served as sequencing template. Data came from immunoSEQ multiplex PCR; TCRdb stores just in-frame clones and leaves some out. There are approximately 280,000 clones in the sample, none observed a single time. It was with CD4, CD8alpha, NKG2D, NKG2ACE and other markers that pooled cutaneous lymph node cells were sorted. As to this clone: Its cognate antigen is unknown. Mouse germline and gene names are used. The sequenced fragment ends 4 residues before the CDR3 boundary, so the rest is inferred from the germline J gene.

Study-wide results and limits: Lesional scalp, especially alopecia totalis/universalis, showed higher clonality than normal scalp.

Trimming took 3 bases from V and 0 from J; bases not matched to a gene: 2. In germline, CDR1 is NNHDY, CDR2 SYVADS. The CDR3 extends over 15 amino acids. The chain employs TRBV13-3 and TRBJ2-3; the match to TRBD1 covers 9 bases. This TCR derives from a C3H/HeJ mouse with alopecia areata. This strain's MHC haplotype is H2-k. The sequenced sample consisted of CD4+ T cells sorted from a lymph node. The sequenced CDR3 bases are TGTGCCAGCAGTGGGGGACAGGGTAGTGCAGAA. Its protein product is CASSGGQGSAE. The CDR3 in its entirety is CASSGGQGSAETLYF.